The rows below give T cell receptor beta chains drawn from one sample of a study of CD4 T cells in relation to SARS-CoV-2 and coronaviruses. Profiling relied on immunoSEQ multiplex PCR, and the TCRdb table lists in-frame clones only, not all of them. The sample holds approximately 20,000 clones, about 69% seen once. Antigens for these TCRs are unknown. The specimen was CD4+ T cells from PBMCs, cultured in vitro. The source is a human donor in good health. CDR3s include the opening cysteine and the closing phenylalanine or tryptophan. D genes are given only for firm matches. Part of the rows lack a size; the others show once, few, many or a class for expanded clones.

>TRBV20-1|NA|TRBJ2-7|TRBD2
CSASSTSGSLGEQYF
TGCAGTGCTAGTTCGACTAGCGGGAGCTTGGGCGAGCAGTACTTC
>TRBV5-6|NA|TRBJ2-7|NA
CASSLFVPAILPSYEQYF
TGTGCCAGCAGCTTGTTTGTTCCGGCCATACTGCCCTCCTACGAGCAGTACTTC
>TRBV30|NA|TRBJ2-5|TRBD2
CAFMGGTQETQYF
TGTGCCTTCATGGGAGGGACCCAAGAGACCCAGTACTTC
>TRBV6-5|NA|TRBJ2-2|NA
CAIRRGNTGELFF
TGTGCCATCCGACGGGGTAACACCGGGGAGCTGTTTTTT
>TRBV5-4|few|TRBJ1-2|TRBD1
CASGGQDFYGYTF
TGTGCCAGCGGTGGACAGGATTTCTATGGCTACACCTTC
>TRBV19|NA|TRBJ1-4|NA
CASSSVARTNEKLFF
TGTGCCAGTAGTTCCGTAGCTAGGACTAATGAAAAACTGTTTTTT
>TRBV7-2|NA|TRBJ1-1|NA
CASRTVGQNTEAFF
TGTGCCAGCAGGACAGTCGGCCAGAACACTGAAGCTTTCTTT
>TRBV7-3|few|TRBJ1-5|NA
CASRTLFQPQHF
TGTGCCAGCAGGACACTATTTCAGCCCCAGCATTTT
>TRBV2|NA|TRBJ2-3|NA
CASTLGLADTQYF
TGTGCCAGCACCCTAGGGTTAGCAGATACGCAGTATTTT
>TRBV18|NA|TRBJ2-2|TRBD1
CASSPPSGQGTGELFF
TGTGCCAGCTCACCCCCATCGGGACAGGGTACCGGGGAGCTGTTTTTT
>TRBV5-1|few|TRBJ2-7|TRBD1
CASSPLTGAEQYF
TGCGCCAGCAGCCCCTTGACAGGGGCCGAGCAGTACTTC
>TRBV5-8|NA|TRBJ2-5|TRBD1
CASKRGTGQETQYF
TGTGCCAGTAAGCGTGGGACAGGACAAGAGACCCAGTACTTC
>TRBV29-1|NA|TRBJ2-3|TRBD1
CSVPQQGAADTQYF
TGCAGCGTACCACAACAGGGGGCCGCAGATACGCAGTATTTT
>TRBV6-5|few|TRBJ1-2|NA
CASSYSMAGDYGYTF
TGTGCCAGCAGTTACTCGATGGCAGGTGATTATGGCTACACCTTC
>TRBV6-5|few|TRBJ1-5|TRBD1
CASRGTGNQPQHF
TGTGCCAGCAGGGGGACAGGGAATCAGCCCCAGCATTTT
>TRBV4-2|NA|TRBJ2-7|TRBD2
CASSPGLAGDEQYF
TGTGCCAGCAGCCCTGGACTAGCGGGGGACGAGCAGTACTTC
>TRBV4-2|NA|TRBJ2-2|TRBD2
CASSLAGEGTGELFF
TGTGCCAGCAGCCTTGCGGGAGAAGGCACCGGGGAGCTGTTTTTT
>TRBV7-9|NA|TRBJ1-1|NA
CASSEGVRNTEAFF
TGTGCCAGCAGCGAAGGGGTAAGGAACACTGAAGCTTTCTTT
>TRBV27|NA|TRBJ2-4|TRBD2
CASSWAGGLRGAKNIQYF
TGTGCCAGCAGTTGGGCGGGAGGACTTCGGGGGGCCAAAAACATTCAGTACTTC
>TRBV5-4|NA|TRBJ2-7|TRBD2
CASSQGTSGLSYEQYF
TGTGCCAGCAGCCAAGGGACTAGCGGCCTCTCCTACGAGCAGTACTTC
>TRBV28|NA|TRBJ2-5|NA
CASKGVGGRETQYF
TGTGCCAGCAAGGGGGTCGGGGGGCGAGAGACCCAGTACTTC
>TRBV30|NA|TRBJ2-7|TRBD1
CAWSPGQGAQQYF
TGTGCCTGGAGTCCCGGACAGGGGGCTCAGCAGTACTTC
>TRBV10-3|NA|TRBJ2-3|NA
CAIGVDTQYF
TGTGCCATCGGGGTGGATACGCAGTATTTT
>TRBV29-1|few|TRBJ1-6|TRBD1
CSASTGGDSPLHF
TGCAGCGCCTCGACAGGGGGGGATTCACCCCTCCACTTT
>TRBV4-2|NA|TRBJ2-7|NA
CASSQDKQDEQYF
TGTGCCAGCAGCCAAGATAAACAGGATGAGCAGTACTTC
>TRBV7-9|NA|TRBJ1-5|TRBD1
CASSLDFSDRGRPQHF
TGTGCCAGCAGCTTAGATTTTTCGGACAGGGGAAGGCCCCAGCATTTT
>TRBV7-2|few|TRBJ1-6|NA
CASSAVLSSSPLHF
TGTGCCAGCAGCGCCGTACTTTCCTCCTCACCCCTCCACTTT
>TRBV5-1|NA|TRBJ2-2|TRBD2
CASSFEAGGIGELFF
TGCGCCAGCAGCTTTGAGGCCGGGGGGATCGGGGAGCTGTTTTTT
>TRBV29-1|NA|TRBJ2-3|TRBD1
CSVGGGQGAADTQYF
TGCAGCGTGGGGGGGGGACAGGGGGCTGCAGATACGCAGTATTTT
>TRBV27|NA|TRBJ2-7|TRBD2
CASTQFGAGGSYEQYF
TGTGCCAGCACCCAATTCGGGGCGGGGGGTTCCTACGAGCAGTACTTC
>TRBV7-9|NA|TRBJ1-1|TRBD1
CASRPKDRLGTEAFF
TGTGCCAGCAGACCTAAGGACAGGCTGGGGACTGAAGCTTTCTTT
>TRBV7-8|NA|TRBJ2-7|TRBD1
CASSLASGGSYEQYF
TGTGCCAGCAGCTTAGCGTCAGGGGGCTCCTACGAGCAGTACTTC
>TRBV20-1|NA|TRBJ2-7|NA
CSASLDEQYF
TGCAGTGCTAGCTTAGACGAGCAGTACTTC
>TRBV20-1|NA|TRBJ2-7|TRBD2
CSASNPSGYYEQYF
TGCAGTGCTAGTAATCCTAGCGGCTACTACGAGCAGTACTTC
>TRBV28|NA|TRBJ1-2|NA
CASSLYGGVGGYTF
TGTGCCAGCAGTTTATATGGAGGGGTTGGGGGCTACACCTTC
>TRBV18|NA|TRBJ1-2|NA
CASSPEARASYGYTF
TGTGCCAGCTCACCAGAGGCCCGAGCAAGTTATGGCTACACCTTC
>TRBV27|NA|TRBJ1-6|NA
CASSRVVPQDAPLHF
TGTGCCAGCAGTCGGGTGGTACCACAGGATGCGCCCCTCCACTTT
>TRBV19|few|TRBJ1-1|NA
CASSLTSIGVNTEAFF
TGTGCCAGTAGCCTCACTTCAATAGGGGTGAACACTGAAGCTTTCTTT
>TRBV19|NA|TRBJ2-7|TRBD2
CASLGREAPYEQYF
TGTGCCTCTCTAGGGCGGGAGGCCCCCTACGAGCAGTACTTC
>TRBV3-1/TRBV3-2|NA|TRBJ1-1|NA
CASSQEPGTEAFF
TGTGCCAGCAGCCAAGAACCCGGGACTGAAGCTTTCTTT
>TRBV7-2|NA|TRBJ2-1|TRBD2
CASSPSTGGPGEQFF
TGTGCCAGCAGCCCCTCGACGGGGGGGCCCGGTGAGCAGTTCTTC
>TRBV3-1/TRBV3-2|NA|TRBJ2-5|TRBD2
CASSPGTSGETQYF
TGTGCCAGCAGCCCCGGGACTAGCGGGGAGACCCAGTACTTC
>TRBV6-5|NA|TRBJ2-4|NA
CASTGQKNIQYF
TGTGCCAGCACCGGACAGAAAAACATTCAGTACTTC
>TRBV28|NA|TRBJ2-5|NA
CASSEVETQYF
TGTGCCAGCAGTGAGGTGGAGACCCAGTACTTC
>TRBV27|NA|TRBJ2-1|NA
CASSLLGANLRNEQFF
TGTGCCAGCAGTTTATTAGGGGCTAATCTAAGGAATGAGCAGTTCTTC
>TRBV2|NA|TRBJ2-2|TRBD2
CASRGTSGITGELFF
TGTGCCAGCAGGGGGACTAGCGGGATCACCGGGGAGCTGTTTTTT
>TRBV7-3|NA|TRBJ2-1|NA
CASRESSYNEQFF
TGTGCCAGCAGGGAGAGCTCCTACAATGAGCAGTTCTTC
>TRBV7-2|NA|TRBJ2-7|NA
CASSLAAQGNNEQYF
TGTGCCAGCAGCTTAGCGGCCCAGGGTAACAACGAGCAGTACTTC
>TRBV6-5|NA|TRBJ2-2|TRBD1
CASSYDRGPRELFF
TGTGCCAGCAGTTACGACAGGGGGCCAAGGGAGCTGTTTTTT
>TRBV7-9|NA|TRBJ2-4|NA
CASSSYLRGVGKNIQYF
TGTGCCAGCAGCTCCTATTTAAGGGGGGTAGGCAAAAACATTCAGTACTTC
>TRBV25-1|once|TRBJ2-3|TRBD1
CASSEWDRGLDTQYF
TGTGCCAGCAGTGAATGGGACAGGGGGCTGGATACGCAGTATTTT
>TRBV6-1|NA|TRBJ2-3|NA
CASSESRDSSRASTDTQYF
TGTGCCAGCAGTGAATCTCGGGACTCCTCCCGTGCTAGCACAGATACGCAGTATTTT
>TRBV7-2|NA|TRBJ2-5|TRBD2
CASSLELAGGRETQYF
TGTGCCAGCAGCTTAGAACTAGCGGGGGGGCGTGAGACCCAGTACTTC
>TRBV19|NA|TRBJ2-7|NA
CASSRGDWLDEQYF
TGTGCCAGTAGTAGGGGGGACTGGCTCGACGAGCAGTACTTC
>TRBV29-1|NA|TRBJ2-5|NA
CSTRPQETQYF
TGCAGCACACGACCGCAAGAGACCCAGTACTTC
>TRBV5-1|NA|TRBJ2-1|NA
CASSLEGGTPSSYNEQFF
TGCGCCAGCAGCTTGGAGGGGGGGACTCCTAGCTCCTACAATGAGCAGTTCTTC
>TRBV18|NA|TRBJ2-1|NA
CASSPPPGGHEQFF
TGTGCCAGCTCACCACCTCCAGGTGGGCATGAGCAGTTCTTC